The 26 T cell receptor beta chains below were found in one sample sequenced in a study of cytomegalovirus exposure and HLA in healthy donors. PCR involved 60 Vbeta and 13 Jbeta primers. Produced via immunoSEQ multiplex PCR; TCRdb's table is partial and in-frame only. The sample holds 110,000 to 150,000 clones, 68% seen once. The sample was PBMCs. These TCRs come from a man in his 60s in good health and CMV-seronegative.

The J gene is TRBJ2-1, the V gene TRBV5-8; 11 nucleotides line up with TRBD1. Germline V gene data show CDR1 as SGHTS and CDR2 as YDEGEE. The CDR3 consists of 16 residues. V trimming: 0 bases; J trimming: 7 bases; junction bases outside the gene matches: 6. In nucleotides, the CDR3 is TGTGCCAGCAGCTTGGCCGGGACAGGGGGTCAAAATGAGCAGTTCTTC. This encodes CASSLAGTGGQNEQFF.

The chain uses TRBV28 and TRBJ2-7, with TRBD1 as a possible D gene (5 bases). The CDR3 has 12 residues. Germline V lookup: CDR1 MDHEN, CDR2 SYDVKM. V was clipped by 10 bases and J by 4 bases, with 14 bases between them. DNA for the CDR3: TGTGCCACCCTAGGGGCTATTTACGAGCAGTACTTC. Residues: CATLGAIYEQYF.

The rearrangement joins TRBV28 to TRBJ2-7; D is possibly TRBD1 (5 bases). Germline CDR1 MDHEN, CDR2 SYDVKM. V was trimmed by 3 bases and J by 3 bases, leaving 12 bases between them. The CDR3 covers 14 residues. The CDR3 protein is CASSFMDKFYEQYF. The CDR3 DNA reads TGTGCCAGCAGTTTCATGGACAAGTTCTACGAGCAGTACTTC.

The V gene is TRBV7-6, the J gene TRBJ2-7; TRBD1 agrees at 8 bases. The CDR3 is 14 amino acids. Germline CDR1 and CDR2: SGHVS and FNYEAQ. The V gene end was trimmed by 9 bases and the J gene end by 1 base; junction bases not matched to a gene: 8. The CDR3 region has the DNA TGTGCCAGTCAGCGGACAGGGAATTCCTACGAGCAGTACTTC. Protein: CASQRTGNSYEQYF.

This clone was seen just once. V usage is TRBV28 and J usage is TRBJ2-1; D is unclear. V shed 2 bases and J shed 12 bases, with 11 bases lying between them. Looked up from germline, CDR1 is MDHEN and CDR2 is SYDVKM. CDR3 length: 12 amino acids. The CDR3 reads CASSLQHTGQFF. CDR3 nucleotide sequence: TGTGCCAGCAGTTTACAACACACGGGGCAGTTCTTC.

This clone was detected a few times. V usage is TRBV19 and J usage is TRBJ2-7; TRBD2 might be the D (5 bases). Germline V gives CDR1 LNHDA, CDR2 SQIVND (reference sequence). The CDR3 is 14 residues long. V shed 6 bases and J shed 2 bases, with 14 bases lying between them. The CDR3 nucleotides read TGTGCCAGTAGGGCGCAGGACTCCACCTACGAGCAGTACTTC. It yields the protein CASRAQDSTYEQYF.

This clone is a singleton in its sample. This chain joins TRBV6-1 and TRBJ2-1, with 8 bases aligning to TRBD1. CDR3 length: 14 residues. Trimming removed 5 bases from V and 3 bases from J; junction bases left unmatched: 3. Germline CDR1 is MNHNS and CDR2 is SASEGT. CDR3 sequence: CASSNDRGYNEQFF. CDR3 nucleotides: TGTGCCAGCAGTAATGACAGGGGCTACAATGAGCAGTTCTTC.

This chain joins TRBV5-4 and TRBJ2-7, with a tentative D call TRBD2 (7 bases). This CDR3 spans 17 amino acids. Trimming took off 3 bases at V and 0 bases at J, with 19 bases between the two ends. Germline values: CDR1 SGHNT, CDR2 YYREEE (reference sequence). CDR3 residues: CASSSKGGTTSSYEQYF. DNA for the CDR3: TGTGCCAGCAGCTCGAAGGGGGGGACCACAAGCTCCTACGAGCAGTACTTC.

This clone has more than one count but fewer than ten. The gene calls are TRBV14 and TRBJ1-4; tentative D call: TRBD1 (5 bases). Per germline, CDR1 SGHDN and CDR2 FVKESK. This CDR3 is built from 13 residues. The V end lost 4 bases, the J end lost 8 bases, and 11 bases lay between the germline ends. The CDR3 DNA reads as TGTGCCAGCAGCCCGGACATCGGGGAAAAACTGTTTTTT. This translates into CASSPDIGEKLFF.

This clone has a single count. The chain links TRBV5-1 to TRBJ1-2; 7 nucleotides agree with TRBD1. Germline CDR1 reads SGHRS; CDR2 reads YFSETQ. This CDR3 has 14 amino acids. Germline trimming cut 0 bases from V and 4 bases from J; bases unmatched to any gene: 3. CDR3 bases: TGCGCCAGCAGCTTGGAAGGGACAGTCTATGGCTACACCTTC. It translates to CASSLEGTVYGYTF.

The sample holds a few counts of this clone. The V gene is TRBV10-3, the J gene TRBJ2-1; the match to TRBD2 covers 12 bases. There are 17 residues in the CDR3. Germline values: CDR1 ENHRY, CDR2 SYGVKD. The V gene end was trimmed by 5 bases and the J gene end by 6 bases; junction bases not matched to a gene: 11. The CDR3 here is CAISLRLAGEVGNEQFF. CDR3 bases: TGTGCCATCAGTCTTCGACTAGCGGGAGAGGTAGGCAATGAGCAGTTCTTC.

This chain joins TRBV28 and TRBJ1-2; D possibly corresponds to TRBD1 (5 bases). V was trimmed by 2 bases and J by 5 bases, leaving 15 bases between them. The CDR3 length is 15 residues. The germline V gene encodes CDR1 MDHEN and CDR2 SYDVKM. The CDR3 nucleotides are TGTGCCAGCAGTTTAGGTACAGGTCGGGGGTATGGCTACACCTTC. Protein product: CASSLGTGRGYGYTF.

V usage is TRBV5-1 and J usage is TRBJ2-7; D gene unclear. V lost 0 bases to trimming and J lost 9 bases, with 22 bases between them. The CDR3 has 16 residues. Germline CDR1 is SGHRS and CDR2 is YFSETQ. CDR3 loop: CASSLGPSATVALQYF. CDR3 nucleotides: TGCGCCAGCAGCTTGGGTCCCAGCGCGACCGTCGCCCTGCAGTACTTC.

The J gene is TRBJ2-5, the V gene TRBV5-1; tentatively, D is TRBD2 (6 bases). The V and J ends lost 1 base and 4 bases respectively, with 14 bases between them. Germline loops: CDR1 SGHRS, CDR2 YFSETQ. This CDR3 has 15 amino acids. This CDR3 is CASSLPGRGSETQYF. In DNA, the CDR3 is TGCGCCAGCAGCTTGCCCGGACGGGGGTCAGAGACCCAGTACTTC.

The chain recombines TRBV27 with TRBJ2-7, with no clear D. Trimming pared 4 bases from V and 2 bases from J, leaving 12 bases between. This CDR3 region has 14 residues. Germline V gene data show CDR1 as MNHEY and CDR2 as SMNVEV (reference sequence). Here the CDR3 reads CASSSLLPPYEQYF. For the CDR3, the DNA is TGTGCCAGCAGTTCCCTTCTTCCCCCCTACGAGCAGTACTTC.

The gene calls are TRBV7-8 and TRBJ2-7; TRBD2 agrees at 8 bases. Germline V CDR1 and CDR2: SGHVS, FQNEAQ. After removal of 2 bases from V and 3 bases from J, the junction contained 9 bases not matched to a gene. The CDR3 length is 16 residues. The CDR3 loop reads CASSLLGGLVVYEQYF. The CDR3, as DNA: TGTGCCAGCAGCTTATTGGGGGGACTAGTAGTCTACGAGCAGTACTTC.

J is TRBJ2-7 and V is TRBV28; D is possibly TRBD1 (5 bases). The V gene lost 3 bases and the J gene lost 3 bases, with 9 bases spanning the gap. The CDR3 totals 13 residues. From germline, CDR1 is MDHEN and CDR2 SYDVKM. The CDR3 DNA reads TGTGCCAGCAGTTTGGCAAGGGGCTACGAGCAGTACTTC. This translates into CASSLARGYEQYF.

This clone has just a few counts. This chain links TRBV6-5 with TRBJ1-4, with TRBD1 matching 7 bases. The length of the CDR3 is 15 residues. Germline-derived CDR1 and CDR2 are MNHEY and SVGAGI. The J segment lost 3 bases and the V segment lost 5 bases, leaving 6 bases of the junction unmatched. CDR3 sequence: CASSPTGKANEKLFF. DNA of the CDR3: TGTGCCAGCAGTCCGACAGGGAAGGCTAATGAAAAACTGTTTTTT.

The rearrangement links TRBV10-3 to TRBJ2-3, with D tentatively TRBD1 (7 bases). Looked up from germline, CDR1 is ENHRY and CDR2 is SYGVKD. The CDR3 consists of 15 residues. Trimming took 4 bases from V and 2 from J, leaving 13 bases between them. The CDR3 here is CAISGTGGITDTQYF. The DNA for the CDR3 is TGTGCCATCAGTGGGACAGGAGGGATCACAGATACGCAGTATTTT.

The rearrangement uses TRBV2 and TRBJ1-3, with a tentative D call TRBD1 (6 bases). CDR3 length: 18 amino acids. CDR1 is SNHLY and CDR2 is FYNNEI in the germline V gene. The ends were cut back, 3 bases at V and 0 bases at J, with 18 bases in the middle. DNA for the CDR3: TGTGCCAGCAGTGAGGTTGTCGGGGGGCACTTCTCTGGAAACACCATATATTTT. It encodes CASSEVVGGHFSGNTIYF.

The genes are TRBV4-2 and TRBJ2-2, with 7 bases lining up with TRBD1. The germline gives CDR1 LGHNA, CDR2 YNFKEQ. The CDR3 loop spans 15 amino acids. With 1 base clipped from V and 7 bases from J, the junction kept 6 bases outside the gene matches. The DNA of the CDR3 is TGTGCCAGCAGCCAAGTGGACAGGACGGGCGGGGAGCTGTTTTTT. Translated: CASSQVDRTGGELFF.

This chain links TRBV2 with TRBJ2-2, with 7 bases that match TRBD1. V lost 7 bases to trimming and J lost 1 base; unmatched junction nucleotides: 3. CDR1 SNHLY and CDR2 FYNNEI come from the germline V gene. The CDR3 is made up of 14 amino acids. The CDR3 here is CASKDRKNTGELFF. In DNA form, the CDR3 reads TGTGCCAGCAAGGACAGGAAGAACACCGGGGAGCTGTTTTTT.

The J gene is TRBJ2-3, the V gene TRBV19; 7 nucleotides match TRBD2. The trim removed 6 bases at V and 5 bases at J, leaving 8 bases unmatched. CDR3 size: 14 residues. Germline-derived CDR1 and CDR2 are LNHDA and SQIVND (reference sequence). DNA of the CDR3: TGTGCCAGTAGACGGCTTGCGGGAGTAGATACGCAGTATTTT. Translated, it gives CASRRLAGVDTQYF.

This chain connects TRBV9 to TRBJ2-3; D perhaps matches TRBD1 (5 bases). V lost 1 base to trimming and J lost 2 bases, with 14 bases between them. The germline CDR1 and CDR2 sequences are SGDLS and YYNGEE. The CDR3 contains 16 residues. The CDR3 spells CASSVWAAGSTDTQYF. In DNA form, the CDR3 reads TGTGCCAGCAGCGTATGGGCGGCAGGGTCCACAGATACGCAGTATTTT.

This sequence joins TRBV6-6 and TRBJ2-4; 7 bases align to TRBD1. Trimming took 2 bases from V and 5 from J; bases not matched to a gene: 9. The V gene's germline CDR1 is MNHNY and CDR2 SVGAGI (reference sequence). The CDR3 runs 16 residues. The CDR3: CASSYPRDRKQNIQYF. DNA for the CDR3: TGTGCCAGCAGTTACCCCCGGGACAGAAAACAAAACATTCAGTACTTC.

The chain couples TRBV28 to TRBJ2-3; no clear D. There are 13 residues in the CDR3. V was trimmed by 2 bases and J by 0 bases, leaving 3 bases between them. CDR1 is MDHEN and CDR2 is SYDVKM in the germline V gene. Here the CDR3 DNA reads TGTGCCAGCAGTTTAGAGAGCACAGATACGCAGTATTTT. Residues: CASSLESTDTQYF.